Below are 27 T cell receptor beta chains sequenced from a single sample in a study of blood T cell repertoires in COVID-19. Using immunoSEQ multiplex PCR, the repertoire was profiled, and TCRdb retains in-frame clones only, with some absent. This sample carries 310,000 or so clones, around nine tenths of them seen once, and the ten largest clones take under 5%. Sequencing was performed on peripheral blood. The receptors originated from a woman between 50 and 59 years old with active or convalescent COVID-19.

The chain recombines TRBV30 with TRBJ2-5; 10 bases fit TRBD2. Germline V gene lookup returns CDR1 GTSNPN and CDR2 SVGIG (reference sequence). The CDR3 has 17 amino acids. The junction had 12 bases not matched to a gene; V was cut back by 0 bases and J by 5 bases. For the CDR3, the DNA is TGTGCCTGGAGTGTACCGTCCAGGCGAGCGGGGGGGGAGACCCAGTACTTC. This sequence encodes CAWSVPSRRAGGETQYF.

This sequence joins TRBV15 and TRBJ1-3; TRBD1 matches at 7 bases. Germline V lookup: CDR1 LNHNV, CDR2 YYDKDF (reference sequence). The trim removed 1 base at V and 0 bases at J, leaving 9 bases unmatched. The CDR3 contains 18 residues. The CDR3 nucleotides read TGTGCCACCAGCAGAGTTAGAGGGGGCAGTGGCTCTGGAAACACCATATATTTT. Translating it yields CATSRVRGGSGSGNTIYF.

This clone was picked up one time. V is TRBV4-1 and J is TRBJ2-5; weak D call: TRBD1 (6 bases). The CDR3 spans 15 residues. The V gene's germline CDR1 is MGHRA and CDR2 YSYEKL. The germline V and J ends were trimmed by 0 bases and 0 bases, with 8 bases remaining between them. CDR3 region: CASSQDWDNQETQYF. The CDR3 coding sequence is TGCGCCAGCAGCCAAGATTGGGACAACCAAGAGACCCAGTACTTC.

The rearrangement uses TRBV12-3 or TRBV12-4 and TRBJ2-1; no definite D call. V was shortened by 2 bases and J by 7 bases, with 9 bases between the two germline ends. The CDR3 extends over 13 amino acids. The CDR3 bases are TGTGCCAGCAGTTTACGGGTTAGGAATGAGCAGTTCTTC. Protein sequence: CASSLRVRNEQFF.

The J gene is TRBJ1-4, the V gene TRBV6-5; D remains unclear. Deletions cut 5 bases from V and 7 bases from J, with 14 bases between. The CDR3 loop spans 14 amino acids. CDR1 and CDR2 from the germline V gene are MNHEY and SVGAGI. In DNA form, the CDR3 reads TGTGCCAGCAGTCAGGAGGGATATCCTGAAAAACTGTTTTTT. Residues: CASSQEGYPEKLFF.

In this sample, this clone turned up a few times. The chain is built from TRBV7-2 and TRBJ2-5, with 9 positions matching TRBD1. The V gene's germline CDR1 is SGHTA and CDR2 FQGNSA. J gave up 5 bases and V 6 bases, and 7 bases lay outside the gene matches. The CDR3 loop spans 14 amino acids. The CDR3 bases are TGTGCCAGCAGGAGAACAGGGGGCGCCGAGACCCAGTACTTC. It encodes CASRRTGGAETQYF.

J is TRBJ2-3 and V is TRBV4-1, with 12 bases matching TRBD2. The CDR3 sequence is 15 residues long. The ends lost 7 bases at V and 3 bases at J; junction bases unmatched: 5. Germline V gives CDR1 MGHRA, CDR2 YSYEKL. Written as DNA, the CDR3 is TGCGCCAGCATCGAGACTAGCGGGAGTACAGATACGCAGTATTTT. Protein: CASIETSGSTDTQYF.

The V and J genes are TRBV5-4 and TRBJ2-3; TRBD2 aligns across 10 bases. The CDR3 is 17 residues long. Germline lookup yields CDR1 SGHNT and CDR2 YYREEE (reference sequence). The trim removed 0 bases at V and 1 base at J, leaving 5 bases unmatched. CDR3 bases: TGTGCCAGCAGCTTGGAGTGGACTAGCGGAGGCACAGATACGCAGTATTTT. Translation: CASSLEWTSGGTDTQYF.

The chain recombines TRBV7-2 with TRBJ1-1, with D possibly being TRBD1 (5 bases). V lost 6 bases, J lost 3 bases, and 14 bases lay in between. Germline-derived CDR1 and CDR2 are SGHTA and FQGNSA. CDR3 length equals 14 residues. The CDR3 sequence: CASSLRRGYTEAFF. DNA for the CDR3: TGTGCCAGCAGTCTAAGAAGGGGTTACACTGAAGCTTTCTTT.

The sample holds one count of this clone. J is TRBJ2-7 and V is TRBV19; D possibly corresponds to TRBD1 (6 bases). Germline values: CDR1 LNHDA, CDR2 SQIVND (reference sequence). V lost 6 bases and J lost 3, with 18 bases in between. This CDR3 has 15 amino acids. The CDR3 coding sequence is TGTGCCAGTAGCCCCCGAGGACAGCGCGTCTACGAGCAGTACTTC. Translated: CASSPRGQRVYEQYF.

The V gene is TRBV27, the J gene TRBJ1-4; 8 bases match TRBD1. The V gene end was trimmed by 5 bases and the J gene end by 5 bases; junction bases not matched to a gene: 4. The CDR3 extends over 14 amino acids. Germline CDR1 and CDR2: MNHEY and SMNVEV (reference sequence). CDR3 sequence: CASSKQGGNEKLFF. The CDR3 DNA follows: TGTGCCAGCAGTAAACAGGGGGGCAATGAAAAACTGTTTTTT.

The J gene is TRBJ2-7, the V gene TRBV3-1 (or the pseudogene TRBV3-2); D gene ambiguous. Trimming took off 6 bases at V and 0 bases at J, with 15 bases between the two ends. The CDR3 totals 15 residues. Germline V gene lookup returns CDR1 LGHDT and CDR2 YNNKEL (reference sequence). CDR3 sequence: CASRPGLLSSYEQYF. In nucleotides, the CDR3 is TGTGCCAGCAGGCCTGGGCTCTTGAGCTCCTACGAGCAGTACTTC.

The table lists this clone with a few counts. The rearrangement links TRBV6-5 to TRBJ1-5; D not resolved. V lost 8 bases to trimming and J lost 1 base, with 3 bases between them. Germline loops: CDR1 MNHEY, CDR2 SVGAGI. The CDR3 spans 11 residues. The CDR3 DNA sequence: TGTGCCAGCCCGAGCAATCAGCCCCAGCATTTT. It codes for CASPSNQPQHF.

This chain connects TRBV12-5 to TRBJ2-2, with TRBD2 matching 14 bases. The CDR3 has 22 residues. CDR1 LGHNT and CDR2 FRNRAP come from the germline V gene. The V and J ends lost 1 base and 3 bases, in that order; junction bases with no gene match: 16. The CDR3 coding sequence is TGTGCTAGTGGTTTGGCACGACCGGGACTAGCGGGAGTCCGGTTCTACACCGGGGAGCTGTTTTTT. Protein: CASGLARPGLAGVRFYTGELFF.

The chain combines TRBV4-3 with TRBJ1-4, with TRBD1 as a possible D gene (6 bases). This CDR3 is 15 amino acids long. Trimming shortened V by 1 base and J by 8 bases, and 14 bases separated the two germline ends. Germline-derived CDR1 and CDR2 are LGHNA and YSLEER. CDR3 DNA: TGCGCCAGCAGCCAAGTGGACAGTTGGGACGAAAAACTGTTTTTT. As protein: CASSQVDSWDEKLFF.

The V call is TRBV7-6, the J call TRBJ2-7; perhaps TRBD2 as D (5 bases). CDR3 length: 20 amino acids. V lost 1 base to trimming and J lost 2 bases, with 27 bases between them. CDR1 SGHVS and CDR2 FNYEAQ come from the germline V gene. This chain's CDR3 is CASSLGGPEPKLKITYEQYF. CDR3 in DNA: TGTGCCAGCAGCTTAGGAGGGCCAGAGCCCAAGCTTAAAATAACCTACGAGCAGTACTTC.

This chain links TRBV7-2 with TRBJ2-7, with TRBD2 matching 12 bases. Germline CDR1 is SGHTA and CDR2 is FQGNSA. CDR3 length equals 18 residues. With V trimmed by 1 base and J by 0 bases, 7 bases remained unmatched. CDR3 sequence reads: CASSLVGTSGFPSYEQYF. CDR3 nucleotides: TGTGCCAGCAGCTTAGTTGGGACTAGCGGGTTTCCCTCCTACGAGCAGTACTTC.

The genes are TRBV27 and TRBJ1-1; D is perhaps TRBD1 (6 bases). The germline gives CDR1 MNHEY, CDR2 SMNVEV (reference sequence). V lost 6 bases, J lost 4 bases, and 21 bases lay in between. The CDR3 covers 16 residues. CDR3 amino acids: CASSRTAGDRFTEAFF. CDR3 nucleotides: TGTGCCAGCAGCCGTACGGCAGGGGATCGTTTCACTGAAGCTTTCTTT.

CDR3 nucleotides: TGTGCCAGCAGTTTATTGGGGAGCTCCTACAATGAGCAGTTCTTC. Protein product: CASSLLGSSYNEQFF. The V call is TRBV27, the J call TRBJ2-1; weak D call: TRBD2 (5 bases). This CDR3 is 15 amino acids long. Germline lookup yields CDR1 MNHEY and CDR2 SMNVEV (reference sequence). Trimming removed 1 base from V and 0 bases from J, with 7 bases in between.

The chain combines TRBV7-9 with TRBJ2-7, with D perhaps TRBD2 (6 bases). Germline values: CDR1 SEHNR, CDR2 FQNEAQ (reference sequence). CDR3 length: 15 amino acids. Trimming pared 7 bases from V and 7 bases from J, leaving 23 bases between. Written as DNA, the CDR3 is TGTGCCAGCACCGTGGGGGGAGGTGTCTCCCATGAGCAGTACTTC. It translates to CASTVGGGVSHEQYF. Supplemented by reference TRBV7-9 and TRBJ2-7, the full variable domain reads DTGVSQNPRHKITKRGQNVTFRCDPISEHNRLYWYRQTLGQGPEFLTYFQNEAQLEKSRLLSDRFSAERPKGSFSTLEIQRTEQGDSAMYLCASTVGGGVSHEQYFGPGTRLTVT.

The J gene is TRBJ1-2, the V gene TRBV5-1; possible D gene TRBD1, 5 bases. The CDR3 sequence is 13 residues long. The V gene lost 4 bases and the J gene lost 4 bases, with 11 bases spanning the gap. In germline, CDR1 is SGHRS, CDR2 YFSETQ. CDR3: CASSEQGAYGYTF. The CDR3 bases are TGCGCCAGCAGCGAGCAGGGTGCCTATGGCTACACCTTC.

CDR3 residues: CASSLGPAGYGSGNTIYF. In DNA form, the CDR3 reads TGCGCCAGCAGCTTGGGGCCCGCGGGTTACGGGTCTGGAAACACCATATATTTT. This sequence joins TRBV5-1 and TRBJ1-3; D call uncertain. The CDR3 totals 18 residues. V lost 0 bases and J 1 base, leaving 17 bases between the germline ends. CDR1 and CDR2 (germline): SGHRS, YFSETQ. The full variable domain, with the rest looked up from reference TRBV5-1 and TRBJ1-3, is KAGVTQTPRYLIKTRGQQVTLSCSPISGHRSVSWYQQTPGQGLQFLFEYFSETQRNKGNFPGRFSGRQFSNSRSEMNVSTLELGDSALYLCASSLGPAGYGSGNTIYFGEGSWLTVV.

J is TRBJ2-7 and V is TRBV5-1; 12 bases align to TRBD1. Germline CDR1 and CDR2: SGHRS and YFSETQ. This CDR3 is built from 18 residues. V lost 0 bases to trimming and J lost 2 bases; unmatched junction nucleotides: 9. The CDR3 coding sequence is TGCGCCAGCAGCTTGGATCGGGACAGGGGGCCTTATGCCTACGAGCAGTACTTC. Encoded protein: CASSLDRDRGPYAYEQYF.

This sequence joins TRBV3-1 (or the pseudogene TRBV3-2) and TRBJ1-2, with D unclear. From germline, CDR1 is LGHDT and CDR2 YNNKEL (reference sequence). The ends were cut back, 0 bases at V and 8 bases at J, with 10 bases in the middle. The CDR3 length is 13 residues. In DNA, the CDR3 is TGTGCCAGCAGCCAAGATGTTCCGTTGGGCTACACCTTC. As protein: CASSQDVPLGYTF.

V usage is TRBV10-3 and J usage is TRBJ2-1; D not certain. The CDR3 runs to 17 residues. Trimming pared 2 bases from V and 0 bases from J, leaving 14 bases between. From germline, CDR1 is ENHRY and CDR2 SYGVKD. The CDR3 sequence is CAISEGPERNSYNEQFF. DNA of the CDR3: TGTGCCATCAGTGAGGGTCCCGAGAGAAACTCCTACAATGAGCAGTTCTTC.

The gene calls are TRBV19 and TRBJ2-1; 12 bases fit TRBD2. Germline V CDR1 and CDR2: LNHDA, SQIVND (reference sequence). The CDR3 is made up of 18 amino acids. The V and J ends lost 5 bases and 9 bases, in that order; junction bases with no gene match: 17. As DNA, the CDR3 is TGTGCCAGTAGTGTGGTCCTACTAGCGGGAGGAACAATTGCTGAGCAGTTCTTC. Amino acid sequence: CASSVVLLAGGTIAEQFF.

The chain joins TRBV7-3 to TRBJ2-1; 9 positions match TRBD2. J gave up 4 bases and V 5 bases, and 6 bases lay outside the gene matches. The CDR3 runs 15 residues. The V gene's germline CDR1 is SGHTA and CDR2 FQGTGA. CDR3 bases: TGTGCCAGCAGCGCGGGGACTAGCTGGTACAATGAGCAGTTCTTC. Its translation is CASSAGTSWYNEQFF.